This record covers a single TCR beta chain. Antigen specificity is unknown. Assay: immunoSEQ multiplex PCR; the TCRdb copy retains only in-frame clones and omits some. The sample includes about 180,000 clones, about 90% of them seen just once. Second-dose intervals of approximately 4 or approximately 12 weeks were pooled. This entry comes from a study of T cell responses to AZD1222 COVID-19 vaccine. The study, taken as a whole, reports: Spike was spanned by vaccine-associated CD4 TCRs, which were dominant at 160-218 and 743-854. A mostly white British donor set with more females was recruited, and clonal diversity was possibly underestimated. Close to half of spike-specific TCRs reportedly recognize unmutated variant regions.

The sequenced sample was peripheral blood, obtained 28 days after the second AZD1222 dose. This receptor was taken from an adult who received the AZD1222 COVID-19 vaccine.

CDR3: CASSLEGLAGMYNEQFF. The CDR3 bases are TGTGCCAGCAGCTTAGAGGGTCTAGCGGGGATGTACAATGAGCAGTTCTTC. The V call is TRBV11-3, the J call TRBJ2-1; 9 bases line up with TRBD2. Germline loops: CDR1 SGHNT, CDR2 YENEEA. The ends lost 0 bases at V and 4 bases at J; junction bases unmatched: 7. The CDR3 is made up of 17 amino acids.